The 14 T cell receptor beta chains below were found in one sample sequenced in a study of blood T cells in healthy people across ages. Alongside a J-beta primer mix, a sample-barcoded 5' primer served in a second PCR lasting about 7 to 12 cycles. MiXCR, run by TCRdb on the 5' RACE reads, gives a single entry per CDR3 protein. The sample consists of roughly 500,000 distinct CDR3 sequences, 24% of them appearing once. The data were also submitted as part of a second study, on T cells of mothers and their children.

The specimen sequenced was blood. The source is a boy younger than 18 in good health.

The rearrangement joins TRBV7-3 to TRBJ2-2; D possibly uses TRBD1 or TRBD2 (5 bases each). With 5 bases removed from V and 4 bases from J, the gap between germline ends came to 14 bases. From germline, CDR1 is SGHTA and CDR2 FQGTGA. The CDR3 has 15 amino acids. CDR3 bases: TGTGCCAGCAGCAATCCCCGGGGCAGCACCGGGGAGCTGTTTTTT. Translation: CASSNPRGSTGELFF.

The chain is built from TRBV20-1 and TRBJ2-3; 7 bases are a match to TRBD2. The germline V gene has CDR1 DFQATT and CDR2 SNEGSKA (reference sequence). This CDR3 region has 15 residues. The V segment lost 6 bases and the J segment 6 bases; nucleotides outside the gene matches: 15. The CDR3 protein is CSAPIDGGSSDTQYF. CDR3 DNA: TGCAGTGCCCCGATTGATGGCGGGAGTTCGGATACGCAGTATTTT.

In its sample, this clonotype was seen many times. The genes are TRBV28 and TRBJ2-5; D unclear. CDR3 size: 12 residues. Germline CDR1 is MDHEN and CDR2 is SYDVKM. Trimming pared 1 base from V and 5 bases from J, leaving 5 bases between. In nucleotides, the CDR3 is TGTGCCAGCAGTTTATACGGGGAGACCCAGTACTTC. It encodes CASSLYGETQYF.

By proportion, this clonotype is medium-sized. The chain joins TRBV20-1 to TRBJ1-1, with 10 nucleotides matching TRBD1. This CDR3 has 16 amino acids. Unmatched junction bases numbered 6, after V lost 1 base and J lost 1 base. CDR1 DFQATT and CDR2 SNEGSKA come from the germline V gene (reference sequence). The CDR3: CSARGETGGENTEAFF. The CDR3 DNA reads TGCAGTGCTAGAGGGGAGACAGGGGGCGAGAACACTGAAGCTTTCTTT.

This chain uses TRBV4-1 with TRBJ2-5, with 7 bases that match TRBD2. The J call may be faulty, since TRBJ2-1 better matches the DNA end. The germline V gene has CDR1 MGHRA and CDR2 YSYEKL. This CDR3 is built from 17 residues. CDR3 region: CASSQDRGGSTAREQFF. CDR3 nucleotide sequence: TGCGCCAGCAGCCAAGATCGGGGCGGGAGTACCGCAAGGGAGCAGTTCTTC.

The rearrangement uses TRBV5-1 and TRBJ1-1, with D tentatively TRBD1 (6 bases). Trimming left V 0 bases short and J 3 bases short, with 12 bases between. Germline values: CDR1 SGHRS, CDR2 YFSETQ. This CDR3 is built from 15 residues. CDR3 sequence: CASSLAPGDHTEAFF. The CDR3 DNA sequence: TGCGCCAGCAGCTTGGCCCCAGGGGATCACACTGAAGCTTTCTTT.

This clonotype was picked up a small number of times. The chain combines TRBV4-3 with TRBJ1-4, with D possibly being TRBD1 (6 bases). The CDR3 loop spans 14 amino acids. With 4 bases removed from V and 4 bases from J, the gap between germline ends came to 10 bases. From germline, CDR1 is LGHNA and CDR2 YSLEER. This CDR3 reads CASSPDRINEKLFF. For the CDR3, the DNA is TGCGCCAGCAGCCCGGACAGAATTAATGAAAAACTGTTTTTT.

This clonotype was observed a handful of times. This chain connects TRBV7-2 to TRBJ2-5; 7 nucleotides match TRBD1. The J segment lost 2 bases and the V segment lost 6 bases, leaving 6 bases of the junction unmatched. The CDR3 has 14 amino acids. Looked up from germline, CDR1 is SGHTA and CDR2 is FQGNSA. CDR3 amino acids: CASRKTGWQETQYF. The CDR3 DNA follows: TGTGCCAGCAGAAAGACAGGGTGGCAAGAGACCCAGTACTTC.

This sequence joins TRBV6-5 and TRBJ1-6; a possible D gene is TRBD1 (6 bases). The V end was cut by 4 bases, the J end by 5 bases, with 15 bases between. Per germline, CDR1 MNHEY and CDR2 SVGAGI. The CDR3 spans 16 residues. CDR3 sequence: CASSSLGGVDNSPLHF. The CDR3 DNA sequence: TGTGCCAGCAGTTCCTTAGGGGGGGTCGATAATTCACCCCTCCACTTT.

This clonotype was counted a few times. The chain has TRBV5-1 and TRBJ1-6; 8 nucleotides match TRBD1. The CDR3 has 12 residues. J lost 8 bases, V lost 5 bases, and 0 bases had no gene match. Germline lookup yields CDR1 SGHRS and CDR2 YFSETQ. Here the CDR3 reads CASRQGDSPLHF. As DNA, the CDR3 is TGCGCCAGCAGACAGGGGGATTCACCCCTCCACTTT.

This clonotype was seen a handful of times. The chain employs TRBV2 and TRBJ2-5, with D possibly matching TRBD1 (6 bases). CDR1 SNHLY and CDR2 FYNNEI come from the germline V gene. V lost 7 bases to trimming and J lost 5 bases, with 11 bases between them. The CDR3 loop spans 12 amino acids. The CDR3 DNA follows: TGTGCCAGCATGAAAACAGGGGAGACCCAGTACTTC. Amino acid sequence: CASMKTGETQYF.

This clonotype was detected a few times. The chain couples TRBV5-1 to TRBJ2-7; the match to TRBD2 covers 11 bases. The CDR3 has 14 residues. Germline V gene lookup returns CDR1 SGHRS and CDR2 YFSETQ. Trimming took 4 bases from V and 6 from J; bases not matched to a gene: 6. The CDR3 DNA is TGCGCCAGCAGCATTAGCGGGAGGGCCTTCGAGCAGTACTTC. This translates into CASSISGRAFEQYF.

The chain carries TRBV20-1 and TRBJ2-7; D possibly corresponds to TRBD1 (5 bases). V shed 0 bases and J shed 4 bases, with 7 bases lying between them. Germline CDR1 DFQATT, CDR2 SNEGSKA (reference sequence). CDR3 length: 12 residues. CDR3 in amino acids: CSAREGEYEQYF. CDR3 sequence (DNA): TGCAGTGCTAGAGAAGGGGAATACGAGCAGTACTTC.

This clonotype occurred a few times. The genes are TRBV7-2 and TRBJ2-3, with 9 positions matching TRBD2. This CDR3 is built from 15 residues. The germline V gene encodes CDR1 SGHTA and CDR2 FQGNSA. Trimming removed 3 bases from V and 2 bases from J; junction bases left unmatched: 3. The CDR3 loop reads CASSFSSGNTDTQYF. CDR3 sequence (DNA): TGTGCCAGCAGCTTTTCTAGCGGGAACACAGATACGCAGTATTTT.